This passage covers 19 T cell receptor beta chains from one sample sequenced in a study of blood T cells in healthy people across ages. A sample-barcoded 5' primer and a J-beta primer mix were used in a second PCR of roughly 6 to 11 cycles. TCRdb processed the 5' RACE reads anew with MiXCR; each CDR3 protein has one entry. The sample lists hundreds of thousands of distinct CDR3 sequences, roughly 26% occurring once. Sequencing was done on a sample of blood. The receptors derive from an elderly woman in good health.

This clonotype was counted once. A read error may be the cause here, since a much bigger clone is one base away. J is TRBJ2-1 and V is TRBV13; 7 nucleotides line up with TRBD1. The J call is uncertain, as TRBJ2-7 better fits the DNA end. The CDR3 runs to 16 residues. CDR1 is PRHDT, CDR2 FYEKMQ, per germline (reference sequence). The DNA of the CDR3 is TGTGCCAGCAGCTTCTTACAGGGGAGCTCCTACAATGAGCAGTACTTC. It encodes CASSFLQGSSYNEQYF.

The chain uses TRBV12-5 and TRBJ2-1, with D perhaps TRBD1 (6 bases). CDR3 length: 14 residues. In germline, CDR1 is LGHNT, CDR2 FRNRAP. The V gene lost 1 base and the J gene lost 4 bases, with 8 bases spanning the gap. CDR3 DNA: TGTGCTAGTGGTTTGGACAGGGTTTACAATGAGCAGTTCTTC. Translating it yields CASGLDRVYNEQFF. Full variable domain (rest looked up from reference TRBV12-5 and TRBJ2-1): DARVTQTPRHKVTEMGQEVTMRCQPILGHNTVFWYRQTMMQGLELLAYFRNRAPLDDSGMPKDRFSAEMPDATLATLKIQPSEPRDSAVYFCASGLDRVYNEQFFGPGTRLTVL.

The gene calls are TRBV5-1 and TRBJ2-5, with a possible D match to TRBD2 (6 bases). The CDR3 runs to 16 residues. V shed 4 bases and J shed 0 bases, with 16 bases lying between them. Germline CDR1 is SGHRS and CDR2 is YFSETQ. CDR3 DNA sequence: TGCGCCAGCAGCGTATCTAGCGAGCTGAACCAAGAGACCCAGTACTTC. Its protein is CASSVSSELNQETQYF.

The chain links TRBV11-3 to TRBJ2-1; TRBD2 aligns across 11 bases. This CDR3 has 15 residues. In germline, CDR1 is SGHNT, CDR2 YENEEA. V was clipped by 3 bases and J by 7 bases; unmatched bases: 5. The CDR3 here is CASSFSSGGLNEQFF. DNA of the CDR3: TGTGCCAGCAGCTTCTCTAGCGGGGGGTTGAATGAGCAGTTCTTC.

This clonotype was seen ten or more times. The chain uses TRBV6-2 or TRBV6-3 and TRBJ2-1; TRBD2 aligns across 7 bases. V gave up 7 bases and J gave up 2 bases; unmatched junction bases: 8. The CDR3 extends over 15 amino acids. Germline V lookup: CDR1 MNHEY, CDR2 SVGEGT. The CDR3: CASKIPGLPYNEQFF. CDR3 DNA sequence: TGTGCCAGCAAAATACCGGGACTACCCTACAATGAGCAGTTCTTC.

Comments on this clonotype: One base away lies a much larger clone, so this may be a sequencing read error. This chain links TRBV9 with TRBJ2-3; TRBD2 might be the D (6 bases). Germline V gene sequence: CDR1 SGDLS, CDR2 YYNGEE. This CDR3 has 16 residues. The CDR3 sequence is CARSARTGGLRDTQYF. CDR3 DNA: TGTGCCCGCAGCGCCAGAACCGGAGGGCTGAGAGATACGCAGTATTTT. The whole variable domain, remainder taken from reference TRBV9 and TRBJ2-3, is DSGVTQTPKHLITATGQRVTLRCSPRSGDLSVYWYQQSLDQGLQFLIQYYNGEERAKGNILERFSAQQFPDLHSELNLSSLELGDSALYFCARSARTGGLRDTQYFGPGTRLTVL.

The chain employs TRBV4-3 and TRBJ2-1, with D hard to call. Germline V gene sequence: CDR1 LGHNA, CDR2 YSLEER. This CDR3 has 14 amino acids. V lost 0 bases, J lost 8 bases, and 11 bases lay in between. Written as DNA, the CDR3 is TGCGCCAGCAGCCAAGATAGCCCTGGGCATGAGCAGTTCTTC. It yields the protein CASSQDSPGHEQFF.

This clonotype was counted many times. As DNA, the CDR3 is TGTGCCAGCAGTGCCTCGACAGGGGATGGCTACACCTTC. It encodes CASSASTGDGYTF. The gene calls are TRBV6-1 and TRBJ1-2; 8 bases line up with TRBD1. CDR3 length: 13 amino acids. The junction had 4 bases not matched to a gene; V was cut back by 4 bases and J by 6 bases. Per germline, CDR1 MNHNS and CDR2 SASEGT.

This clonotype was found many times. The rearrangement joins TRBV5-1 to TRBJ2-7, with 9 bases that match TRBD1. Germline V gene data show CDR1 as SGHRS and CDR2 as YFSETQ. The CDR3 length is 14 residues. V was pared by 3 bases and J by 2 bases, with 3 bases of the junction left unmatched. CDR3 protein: CASSWTGEAYEQYF. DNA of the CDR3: TGCGCCAGCAGCTGGACAGGGGAAGCCTACGAGCAGTACTTC.

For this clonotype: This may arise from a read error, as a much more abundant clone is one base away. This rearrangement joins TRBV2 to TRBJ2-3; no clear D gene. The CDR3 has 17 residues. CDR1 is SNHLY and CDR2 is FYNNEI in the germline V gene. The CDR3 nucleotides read TGTGCCAGCAGCCTAAATAGGGTCTTGGAAGGCACAGCTACGCAGTATTTT. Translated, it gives CASSLNRVLEGTATQYF.

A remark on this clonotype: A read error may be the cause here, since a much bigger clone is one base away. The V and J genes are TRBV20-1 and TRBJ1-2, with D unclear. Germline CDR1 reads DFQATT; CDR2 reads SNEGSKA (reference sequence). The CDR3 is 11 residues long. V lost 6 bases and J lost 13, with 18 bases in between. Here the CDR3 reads CSAGDVVRSTF. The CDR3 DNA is TGCAGTGCGGGAGATGTCGTAAGAAGCACCTTC.

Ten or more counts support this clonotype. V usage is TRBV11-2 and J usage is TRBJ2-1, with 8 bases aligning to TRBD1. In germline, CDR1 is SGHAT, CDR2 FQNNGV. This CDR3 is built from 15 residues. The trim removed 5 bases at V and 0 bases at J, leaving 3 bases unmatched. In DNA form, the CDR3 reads TGTGCCAGCAGCGTTACAGGGGGCTCCTACAATGAGCAGTTCTTC. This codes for CASSVTGGSYNEQFF.

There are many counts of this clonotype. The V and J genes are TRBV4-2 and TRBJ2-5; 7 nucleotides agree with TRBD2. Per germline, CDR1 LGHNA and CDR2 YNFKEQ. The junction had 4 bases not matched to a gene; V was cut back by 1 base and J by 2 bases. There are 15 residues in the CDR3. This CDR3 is CASSQGNGGQETQYF. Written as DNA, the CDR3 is TGTGCCAGCAGCCAAGGCAACGGGGGGCAAGAGACCCAGTACTTC.

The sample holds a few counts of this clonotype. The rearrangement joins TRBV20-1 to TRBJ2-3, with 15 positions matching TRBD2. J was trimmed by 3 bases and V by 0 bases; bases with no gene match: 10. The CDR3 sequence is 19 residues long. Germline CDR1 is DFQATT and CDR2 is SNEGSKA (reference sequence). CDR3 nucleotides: TGCAGTGCTAGAGATCTGAGGACTAGCGGGGGGGCGGTAACAGATACGCAGTATTTT. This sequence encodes CSARDLRTSGGAVTDTQYF.

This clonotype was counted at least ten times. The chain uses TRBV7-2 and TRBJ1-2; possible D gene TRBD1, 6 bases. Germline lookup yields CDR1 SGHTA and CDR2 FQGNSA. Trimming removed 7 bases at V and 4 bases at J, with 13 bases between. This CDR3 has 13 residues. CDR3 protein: CASTIQGPYGYTF. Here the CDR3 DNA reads TGTGCCAGCACCATCCAGGGGCCCTATGGCTACACCTTC. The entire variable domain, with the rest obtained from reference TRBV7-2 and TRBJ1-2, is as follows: GAGVSQSPSNKVTEKGKDVELRCDPISGHTALYWYRQSLGQGLEFLIYFQGNSAPDKSGLPSDRFSAERTGGSVSTLTIQRTQQEDSAVYLCASTIQGPYGYTFGSGTRLTVV.

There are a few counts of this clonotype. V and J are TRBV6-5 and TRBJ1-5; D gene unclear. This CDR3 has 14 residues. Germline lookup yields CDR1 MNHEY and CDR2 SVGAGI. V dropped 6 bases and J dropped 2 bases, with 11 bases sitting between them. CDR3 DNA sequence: TGTGCCAGCAGGCGGGGAGTGGGCAATCAGCCCCAGCATTTT. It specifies CASRRGVGNQPQHF.

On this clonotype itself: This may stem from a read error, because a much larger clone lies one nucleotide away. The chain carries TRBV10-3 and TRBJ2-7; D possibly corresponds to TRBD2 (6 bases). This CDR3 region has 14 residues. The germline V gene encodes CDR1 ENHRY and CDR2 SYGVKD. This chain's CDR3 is CAISEQRVSYGQYF. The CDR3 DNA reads TGTGCCATCAGTGAGCAGCGGGTCTCCTACGGGCAGTACTTC.

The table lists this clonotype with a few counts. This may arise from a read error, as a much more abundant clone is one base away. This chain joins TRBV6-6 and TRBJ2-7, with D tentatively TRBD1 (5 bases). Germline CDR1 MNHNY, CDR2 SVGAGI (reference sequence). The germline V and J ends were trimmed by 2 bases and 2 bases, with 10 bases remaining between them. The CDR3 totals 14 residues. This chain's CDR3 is CASSYTGRAYEQYF. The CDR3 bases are TGTGCCAGCAGTTACACGGGCAGGGCCTACGAGCAGTACTTC.

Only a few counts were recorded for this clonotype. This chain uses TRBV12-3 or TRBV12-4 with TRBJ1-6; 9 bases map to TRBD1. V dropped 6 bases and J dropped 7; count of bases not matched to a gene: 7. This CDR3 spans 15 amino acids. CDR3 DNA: TGTGCCAGCAGGTTCAAGGACAGGGGAAATTCACCCCTCCACTTT. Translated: CASRFKDRGNSPLHF.